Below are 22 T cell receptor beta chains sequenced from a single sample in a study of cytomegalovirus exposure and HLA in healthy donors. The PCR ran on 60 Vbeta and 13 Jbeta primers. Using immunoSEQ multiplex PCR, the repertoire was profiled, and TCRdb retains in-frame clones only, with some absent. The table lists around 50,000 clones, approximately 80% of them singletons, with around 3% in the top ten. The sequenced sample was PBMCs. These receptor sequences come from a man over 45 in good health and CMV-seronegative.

In DNA, the CDR3 is TGTGCCAGCAGTTTCTCCGGGACACTCACCGGGGAGCTGTTTTTT. Its protein product is CASSFSGTLTGELFF. The chain employs TRBV6-5 and TRBJ2-2; a weak D match, TRBD1 (6 bases). The CDR3 has 15 residues. CDR1 and CDR2 (germline): MNHEY, SVGAGI. The V end was cut by 4 bases, the J end by 4 bases, with 13 bases between.

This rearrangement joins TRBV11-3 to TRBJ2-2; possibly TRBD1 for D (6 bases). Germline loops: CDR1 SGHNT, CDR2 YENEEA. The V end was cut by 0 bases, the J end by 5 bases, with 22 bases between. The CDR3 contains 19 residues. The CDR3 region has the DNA TGTGCCAGCAGCTTAGACCCCCGGGTATCAGGGGCGGAAACCGGGGAGCTGTTTTTT. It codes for CASSLDPRVSGAETGELFF.

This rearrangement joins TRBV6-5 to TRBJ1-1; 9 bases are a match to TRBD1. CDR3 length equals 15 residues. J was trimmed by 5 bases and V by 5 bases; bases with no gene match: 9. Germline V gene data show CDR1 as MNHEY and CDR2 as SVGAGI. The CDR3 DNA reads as TGTGCCAGCAGTCTACAGGGGGCGCTGGGTACTGAAGCTTTCTTT. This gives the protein CASSLQGALGTEAFF.

Written as DNA, the CDR3 is TGTGCCAGCAGTGAAGGGAGGAGGACAGGGCATCGACAAGAGACCCAGTACTTC. It yields the protein CASSEGRRTGHRQETQYF. The J gene is TRBJ2-5, the V gene TRBV6-1; 8 positions match TRBD1. CDR3 length: 18 amino acids. In germline, CDR1 is MNHNS, CDR2 SASEGT. V shed 1 base, J shed 2 bases, and the junction held 12 bases outside the gene matches.

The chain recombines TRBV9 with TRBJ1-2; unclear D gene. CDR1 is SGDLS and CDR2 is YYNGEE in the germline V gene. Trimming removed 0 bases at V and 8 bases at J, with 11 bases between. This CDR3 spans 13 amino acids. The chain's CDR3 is CASSVEQSKGYTF. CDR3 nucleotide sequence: TGTGCCAGCAGCGTAGAACAGTCCAAGGGCTACACCTTC.

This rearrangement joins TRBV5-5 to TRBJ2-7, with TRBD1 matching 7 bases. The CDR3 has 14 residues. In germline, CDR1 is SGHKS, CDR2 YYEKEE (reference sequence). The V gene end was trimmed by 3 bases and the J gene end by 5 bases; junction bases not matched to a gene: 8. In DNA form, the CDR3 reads TGTGCCAGCAGCTCATGGACAGGCCCTAACGAGCAGTACTTC. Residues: CASSSWTGPNEQYF.

Written as DNA, the CDR3 is TGTGCCAGCAGCTTGGACAGTCATGGCTACACCTTC. Translated, it gives CASSLDSHGYTF. The V call is TRBV5-4, the J call TRBJ1-2; no reliable D call. The V end was cut by 0 bases, the J end by 6 bases, with 6 bases between. CDR1 and CDR2 from the germline V gene are SGHNT and YYREEE (reference sequence). The CDR3 is 12 amino acids.

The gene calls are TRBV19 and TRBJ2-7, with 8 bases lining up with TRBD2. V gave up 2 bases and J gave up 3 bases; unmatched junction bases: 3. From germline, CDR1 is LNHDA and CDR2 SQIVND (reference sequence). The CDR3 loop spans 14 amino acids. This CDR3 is CASSITSGSYEQYF. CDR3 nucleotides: TGTGCCAGTAGTATAACTAGCGGAAGCTACGAGCAGTACTTC.

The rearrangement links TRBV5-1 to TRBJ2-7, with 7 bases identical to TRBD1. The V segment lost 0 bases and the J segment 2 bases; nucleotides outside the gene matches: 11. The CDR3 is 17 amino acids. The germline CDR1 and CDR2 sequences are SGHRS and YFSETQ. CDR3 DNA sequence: TGCGCCAGCAGCTTGGCCGTAACTCTAACAGGGGCCTACGAGCAGTACTTC. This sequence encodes CASSLAVTLTGAYEQYF.

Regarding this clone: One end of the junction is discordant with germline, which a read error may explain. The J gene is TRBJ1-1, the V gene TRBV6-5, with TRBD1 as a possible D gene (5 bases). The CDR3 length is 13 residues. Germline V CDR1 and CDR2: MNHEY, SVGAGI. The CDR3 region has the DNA TGTGCCAGCCGCGACAGCATGAACACTGCAGCTTTCTTT. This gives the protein CASRDSMNTAAFF.

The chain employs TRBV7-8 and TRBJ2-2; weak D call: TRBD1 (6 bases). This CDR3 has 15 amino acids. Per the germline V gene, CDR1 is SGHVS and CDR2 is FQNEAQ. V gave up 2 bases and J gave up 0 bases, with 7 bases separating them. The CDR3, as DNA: TGTGCCAGCAGCTTAAACAGGGCGAACACCGGGGAGCTGTTTTTT. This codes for CASSLNRANTGELFF.

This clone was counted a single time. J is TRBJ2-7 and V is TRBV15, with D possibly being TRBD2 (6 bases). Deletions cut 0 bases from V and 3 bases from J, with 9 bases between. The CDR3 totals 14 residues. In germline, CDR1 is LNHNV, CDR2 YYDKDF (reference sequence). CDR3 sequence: CATSRDGGSYEQYF. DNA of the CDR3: TGTGCCACCAGCAGAGATGGAGGGAGCTACGAGCAGTACTTC. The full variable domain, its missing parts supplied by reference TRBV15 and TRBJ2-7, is DAMVIQNPRYQVTQFGKPVTLSCSQTLNHNVMYWYQQKSSQAPKLLFHYYDKDFNNEADTPDNFQSRRPNTSFCFLDIRSPGLGDTAMYLCATSRDGGSYEQYFGPGTRLTVT.

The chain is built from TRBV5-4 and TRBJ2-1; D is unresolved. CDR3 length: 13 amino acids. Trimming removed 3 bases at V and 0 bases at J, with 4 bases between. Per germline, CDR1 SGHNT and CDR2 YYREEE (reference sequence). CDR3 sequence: CASSYYSYNEQFF. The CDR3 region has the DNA TGTGCCAGCAGCTATTACTCCTACAATGAGCAGTTCTTC.

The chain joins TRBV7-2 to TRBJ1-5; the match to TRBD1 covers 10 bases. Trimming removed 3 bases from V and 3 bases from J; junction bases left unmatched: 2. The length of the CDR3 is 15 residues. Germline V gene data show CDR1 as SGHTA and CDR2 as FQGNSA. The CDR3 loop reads CASSFGQGVNQPQHF. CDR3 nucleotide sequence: TGTGCCAGCAGCTTTGGACAGGGGGTCAATCAGCCCCAGCATTTT. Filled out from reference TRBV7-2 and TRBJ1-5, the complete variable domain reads GAGVSQSPSNKVTEKGKDVELRCDPISGHTALYWYRQSLGQGLEFLIYFQGNSAPDKSGLPSDRFSAERTGGSVSTLTIQRTQQEDSAVYLCASSFGQGVNQPQHFGDGTRLSIL.

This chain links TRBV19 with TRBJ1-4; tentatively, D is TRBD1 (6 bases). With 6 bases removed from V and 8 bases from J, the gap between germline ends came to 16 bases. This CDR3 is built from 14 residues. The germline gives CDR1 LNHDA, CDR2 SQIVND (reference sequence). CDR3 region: CASRTTGTTEKLFF. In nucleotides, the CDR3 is TGTGCCAGTAGGACCACCGGGACAACCGAAAAACTGTTTTTT.

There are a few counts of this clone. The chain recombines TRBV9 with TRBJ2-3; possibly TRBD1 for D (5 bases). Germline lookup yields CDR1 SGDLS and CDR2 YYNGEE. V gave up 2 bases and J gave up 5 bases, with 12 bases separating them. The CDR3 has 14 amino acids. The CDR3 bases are TGTGCCAGCAGCGTCCAGGGTGCTTTAGATACGCAGTATTTT. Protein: CASSVQGALDTQYF.

DNA of the CDR3: TGTGCTAGTGGTTCTGCGGGGAGGGGGAACACTGAAGCTTTCTTT. It specifies CASGSAGRGNTEAFF. The chain combines TRBV12-5 with TRBJ1-1; tentatively, D is TRBD1 (5 bases). Trimming cost V 4 bases and J 1 base, with 13 bases left between them. This CDR3 has 15 amino acids. Looked up from germline, CDR1 is LGHNT and CDR2 is FRNRAP.

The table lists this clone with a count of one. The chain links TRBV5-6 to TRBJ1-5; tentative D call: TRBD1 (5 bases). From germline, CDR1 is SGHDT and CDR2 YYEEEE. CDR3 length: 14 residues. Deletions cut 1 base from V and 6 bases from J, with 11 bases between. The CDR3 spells CASSLWGVRQPQHF. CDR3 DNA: TGTGCCAGCAGCTTGTGGGGGGTGCGTCAGCCCCAGCATTTT.

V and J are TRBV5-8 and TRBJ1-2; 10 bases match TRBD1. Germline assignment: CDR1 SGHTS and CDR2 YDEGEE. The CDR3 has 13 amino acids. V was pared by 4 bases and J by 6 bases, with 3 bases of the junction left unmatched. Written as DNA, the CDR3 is TGTGCCAGCAGCAAGACAGGGGGCCATGGCTACACCTTC. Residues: CASSKTGGHGYTF. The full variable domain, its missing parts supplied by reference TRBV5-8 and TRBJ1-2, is EAGVTQSPTHLIKTRGQQATLRCSPISGHTSVYWYQQALGLGLQFLLWYDEGEERNRGNFPPRFSGRQFPNYSSELNVNALELEDSALYLCASSKTGGHGYTFGSGTRLTVV.

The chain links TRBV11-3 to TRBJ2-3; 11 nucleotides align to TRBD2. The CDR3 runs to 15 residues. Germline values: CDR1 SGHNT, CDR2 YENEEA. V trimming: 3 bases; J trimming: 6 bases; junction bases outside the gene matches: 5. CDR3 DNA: TGTGCCAGCAGCTTTAGCGGGGGGGGCCACGATACGCAGTATTTT. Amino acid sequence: CASSFSGGGHDTQYF.

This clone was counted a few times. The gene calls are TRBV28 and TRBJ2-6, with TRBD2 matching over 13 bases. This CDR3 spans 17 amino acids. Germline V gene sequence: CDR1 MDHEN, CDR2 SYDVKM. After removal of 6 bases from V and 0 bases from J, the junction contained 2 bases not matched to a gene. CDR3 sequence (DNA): TGTGCCAGCAGACTAGCGGGGGGGAGCTCTGGGGCCAACGTCCTGACTTTC. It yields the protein CASRLAGGSSGANVLTF. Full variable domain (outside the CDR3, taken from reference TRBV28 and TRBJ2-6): DVKVTQSSRYLVKRTGEKVFLECVQDMDHENMFWYRQDPGLGLRLIYFSYDVKMKEKGDIPEGYSVSREKKERFSLILESASTNQTSMYLCASRLAGGSSGANVLTFGAGSRLTVL.

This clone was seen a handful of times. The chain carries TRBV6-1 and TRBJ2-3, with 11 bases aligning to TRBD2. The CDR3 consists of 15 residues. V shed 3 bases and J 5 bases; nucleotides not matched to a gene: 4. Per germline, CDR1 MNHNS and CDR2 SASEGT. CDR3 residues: CASSDASGGIDTQYF. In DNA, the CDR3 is TGTGCCAGCAGTGACGCTAGCGGGGGGATAGATACGCAGTATTTT.